The next 14 T cell receptor beta chains were all read from a single sample in a study of shared clonotypes between healthy human individuals. Terminally differentiated effector memory CD45RA+ cells were excluded from the naive CD8 cells, which were CD45RO-negative and positively selected for CCR7. Profiled with immunoSEQ multiplex PCR; TCRdb holds only in-frame clones, not every one. The table shows around 700,000 clones, with 90% to 95% occurring only once. The sequencing input was naive CD8+ T cells sorted from blood. The source of these receptors is a man younger than 40 in good health.

On this clone itself: Germline is not matched at one junction end, which may reflect a read error. Other nucleotide sequences in the sample specify the same CDR3. The chain joins TRBV7-7 to TRBJ2-7; D gene ambiguous. Germline V CDR1 and CDR2: SSHAT, FNYEAQ (reference sequence). This CDR3 has 15 residues. In nucleotides, the CDR3 is TGTGCTAGCAGCTTAGAGGCCGGATCCTCCTACGAGCAGTACTTC. This encodes CASSLEAGSSYEQYF.

This clone has a single count. The chain carries TRBV9 and TRBJ1-5; D not resolved. V was shortened by 2 bases and J by 5 bases, with 8 bases between the two germline ends. This CDR3 has 13 residues. CDR1 SGDLS and CDR2 YYNGEE come from the germline V gene. The CDR3 sequence is CASSVTEDQPQHF. The DNA for the CDR3 is TGTGCCAGCAGCGTCACTGAGGATCAGCCCCAGCATTTT.

J is TRBJ1-1 and V is TRBV7-8; D is uncertain. Germline V gene lookup returns CDR1 SGHVS and CDR2 FQNEAQ. The CDR3 contains 14 residues. Trimming removed 1 base at V and 1 base at J, with 7 bases between. CDR3 protein: CASSLVQTNTEAFF. The CDR3 nucleotides read TGTGCCAGCAGCTTAGTACAGACGAACACTGAAGCTTTCTTT.

This clone was observed a handful of times. The chain links TRBV7-6 to TRBJ2-7; D uncertain. Germline V gene data show CDR1 as SGHVS and CDR2 as FNYEAQ. The CDR3 sequence is 13 residues long. V was pared by 1 base and J by 3 bases, with 7 bases between. The CDR3 bases are TGTGCCAGCAGCTTAGGGATCTTCTACGAGCAGTACTTC. Its protein is CASSLGIFYEQYF.

The chain uses TRBV7-8 and TRBJ2-7; 7 positions match TRBD2. The J segment lost 3 bases and the V segment lost 5 bases, leaving 4 bases of the junction unmatched. The germline V gene has CDR1 SGHVS and CDR2 FQNEAQ. The CDR3 is 13 residues long. The CDR3 DNA follows: TGTGCCAGCAGCCCGCGGGGGAGCTACGAGCAGTACTTC. Its translation: CASSPRGSYEQYF.

This clone occurred once. The chain combines TRBV2 with TRBJ1-5; unclear D gene. Germline V lookup: CDR1 SNHLY, CDR2 FYNNEI. CDR3 length: 13 amino acids. The V end was cut by 3 bases, the J end by 4 bases, with 7 bases between. CDR3 DNA sequence: TGTGCCAGCAGTGAGGGGTTTAATCAGCCCCAGCATTTT. This gives the protein CASSEGFNQPQHF.

The rearrangement uses TRBV6-1 and TRBJ2-3; the D is unclear. The CDR3 is 14 residues long. V was trimmed by 5 bases and J by 4 bases, leaving 13 bases between them. Germline-derived CDR1 and CDR2 are MNHNS and SASEGT. CDR3 amino acids: CASSKGPEADTQYF. In nucleotides, the CDR3 is TGTGCCAGCAGTAAAGGGCCAGAAGCAGATACGCAGTATTTT.

V is TRBV5-4 and J is TRBJ2-7; 9 bases are shared with TRBD1. Per germline, CDR1 SGHNT and CDR2 YYREEE (reference sequence). This CDR3 has 16 amino acids. The J segment lost 0 bases and the V segment lost 2 bases, leaving 6 bases of the junction unmatched. The CDR3 loop reads CASSFSGTGSSYEQYF. The CDR3 bases are TGTGCCAGCAGCTTCTCCGGGACAGGGAGCTCCTACGAGCAGTACTTC.

The chain uses TRBV5-1 and TRBJ1-5; 11 nucleotides match TRBD1. Trimming cost V 3 bases and J 2 bases; bases outside gene matches: 1. CDR1 is SGHRS and CDR2 is YFSETQ in the germline V gene. This CDR3 is 15 amino acids long. CDR3 DNA: TGCGCCAGCAGCTGGACAGGGGGCCGCAATCAGCCCCAGCATTTT. It translates to CASSWTGGRNQPQHF.

In regard to this clone: In this CDR3 the conserved last residue, phenylalanine or tryptophan, is missing, so a read error is likely. The DNA is left out, because the CDR3 cannot be placed on it with certainty; the CDR3 is given as TCRdb lists it. The rearrangement links TRBV27 to TRBJ2-7. The CDR3 numbers 8 amino acids, ends counted. Germline V gene data show CDR1 as MNHEY and CDR2 as SMNVEV (reference sequence). The CDR3 here is CASSNFES.

The chain recombines TRBV5-8 with TRBJ2-5; D ambiguous. Trimming removed 4 bases from V and 1 base from J, with 8 bases in between. The CDR3 loop spans 13 amino acids. Germline V CDR1 and CDR2: SGHTS, YDEGEE. CDR3 bases: TGTGCCAGCAGCAAGGATCTCCAAGAGACCCAGTACTTC. Residues: CASSKDLQETQYF.

The chain combines TRBV9 with TRBJ1-2, with D possibly TRBD1 on 6 matching bases. The germline CDR1 and CDR2 sequences are SGDLS and YYNGEE. The CDR3 totals 12 residues. Trimming took off 3 bases at V and 8 bases at J, with 11 bases between the two ends. CDR3 loop: CASSDRVFGYTF. DNA for the CDR3: TGTGCCAGCAGCGACAGGGTTTTCGGCTACACCTTC. Based on the CDR3 plus reference TRBV9 and TRBJ1-2, the full variable domain is DSGVTQTPKHLITATGQRVTLRCSPRSGDLSVYWYQQSLDQGLQFLIQYYNGEERAKGNILERFSAQQFPDLHSELNLSSLELGDSALYFCASSDRVFGYTFGSGTRLTVV.

The V gene is TRBV7-9, the J gene TRBJ2-7; D possibly uses TRBD1 or TRBD2 (5 bases each). CDR1 is SEHNR, CDR2 FQNEAQ, per germline (reference sequence). The CDR3 spans 15 residues. Trimming pared 5 bases from V and 7 bases from J, leaving 21 bases between. The CDR3, as DNA: TGTGCCAGCAGCCTGCAACTGGGGGTTTCACGTGAGCAGTACTTC. Encoded protein: CASSLQLGVSREQYF.

This clone was seen only once. The chain links TRBV2 to TRBJ2-2; D possibly corresponds to TRBD2 (7 bases). Per the germline V gene, CDR1 is SNHLY and CDR2 is FYNNEI. The CDR3 is made up of 16 amino acids. The V and J ends lost 0 bases and 3 bases respectively, with 11 bases between them. In DNA, the CDR3 is TGTGCCAGCAGTGAAGCGGCCGGGGGGCACACCGGGGAGCTGTTTTTT. Protein product: CASSEAAGGHTGELFF.